This TCR beta chain stems from a study of blood T cell repertoires in COVID-19. Measured with immunoSEQ multiplex PCR; TCRdb has only the in-frame clones, and not every one. The sample consists of 150,000 to 200,000 clones, around nine tenths of them appearing once. The sequence was collected from a man between 18 and 35 years old with active or convalescent COVID-19. The source material was peripheral blood.

In DNA form, the CDR3 reads TGTGCCAGCAGTAAACAGGGTGGCAATGAGCAGTTCTTC. Translated: CASSKQGGNEQFF. The V gene is TRBV7-3, the J gene TRBJ2-1; perhaps TRBD1 as D (6 bases). The CDR3 extends over 13 amino acids. Germline CDR1 SGHTA, CDR2 FQGTGA. Deletions cut 6 bases from V and 6 bases from J, with 12 bases between.